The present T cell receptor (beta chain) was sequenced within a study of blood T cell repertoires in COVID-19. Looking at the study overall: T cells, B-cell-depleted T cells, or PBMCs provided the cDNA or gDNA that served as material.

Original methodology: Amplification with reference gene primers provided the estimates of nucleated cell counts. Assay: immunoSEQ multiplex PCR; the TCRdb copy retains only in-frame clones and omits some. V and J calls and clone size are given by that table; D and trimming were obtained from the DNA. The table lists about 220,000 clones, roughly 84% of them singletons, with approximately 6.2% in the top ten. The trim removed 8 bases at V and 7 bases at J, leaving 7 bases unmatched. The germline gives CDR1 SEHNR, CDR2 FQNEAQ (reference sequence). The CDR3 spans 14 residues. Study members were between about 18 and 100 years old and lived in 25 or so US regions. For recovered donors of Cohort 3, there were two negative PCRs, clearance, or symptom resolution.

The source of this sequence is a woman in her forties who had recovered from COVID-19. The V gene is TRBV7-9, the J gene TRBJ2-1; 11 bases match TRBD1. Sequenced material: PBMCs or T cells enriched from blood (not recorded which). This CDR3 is CASRKGQGGNEQFF. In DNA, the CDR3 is TGTGCCAGCCGAAAGGGACAGGGGGGGAATGAGCAGTTCTTC.